The 2 T cell receptor beta chains below all came from one sample that was sequenced in a study of PD-1 blockade in mismatch repair-deficient tumors. Sequenced by immunoSEQ multiplex PCR; TCRdb stores in-frame clones only, minus some. This repertoire shows 100,000 to 150,000 clones, about 88% found once; its top ten account for approximately 15%. This material consisted of peripheral blood, taken 44 weeks after starting pembrolizumab. Source of these receptors: an adult with mismatch repair-deficient cancer.

This CDR3 reads CSVDTGTDTQYF. In DNA, the CDR3 is TGCAGCGTTGATACGGGAACAGATACGCAGTATTTT. The chain employs TRBV29-1 and TRBJ2-3; D may be TRBD2 (5 bases). The CDR3 is 12 residues long. Trimming removed 3 bases from V and 3 bases from J, with 7 bases in between. CDR1 and CDR2 (germline): SQVTM, ANQGSEA.

This clone was found once. The chain joins TRBV6-5 to TRBJ2-5, with D tentatively TRBD1 (6 bases). The CDR3 is 14 amino acids. The V and J ends lost 10 bases and 5 bases respectively, with 20 bases between them. CDR1 MNHEY and CDR2 SVGAGI come from the germline V gene. CDR3 in DNA: TGTGCCACCAAGCCCGGGACATGGGACGAGACCCAGTACTTC. Translated: CATKPGTWDETQYF.